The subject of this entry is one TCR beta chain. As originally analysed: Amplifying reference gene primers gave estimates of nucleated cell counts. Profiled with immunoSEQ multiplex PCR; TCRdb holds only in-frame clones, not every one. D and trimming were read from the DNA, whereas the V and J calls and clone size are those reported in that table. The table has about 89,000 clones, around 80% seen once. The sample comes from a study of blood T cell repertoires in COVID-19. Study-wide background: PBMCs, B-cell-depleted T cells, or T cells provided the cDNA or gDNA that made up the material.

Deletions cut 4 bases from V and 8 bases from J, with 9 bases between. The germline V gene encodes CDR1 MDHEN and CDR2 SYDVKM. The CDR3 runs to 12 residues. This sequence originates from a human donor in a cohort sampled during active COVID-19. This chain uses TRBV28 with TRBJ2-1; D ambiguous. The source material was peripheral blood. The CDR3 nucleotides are TGTGCCAGCAGTTACGCGGTTTATGAGCAGTTCTTC. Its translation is CASSYAVYEQFF.